Listed below are T cell receptor beta chains from one sample, sequenced in a study of T cells after yellow fever vaccination. TCRdb independently ran MiXCR on the 5' RACE reads; one entry per CDR3 protein. The sample contains 310,000 or so distinct CDR3 sequences, around 7% of which appear only once. The sequencing used PBMCs, collected roughly seven weeks after the first yellow fever vaccination. These receptor sequences come from a man aged 18 to 29 who received the YFV17D yellow fever vaccine. CDR3s include the opening cysteine and the closing phenylalanine or tryptophan. The D gene is left open where the match is weak. Clone size is stated in some rows and not others, as once, few, many or a class when expanded.

j_call,clone_size,d_call,v_call,cdr3_nt,cdr3_aa
TRBJ2-3,few,TRBD2,TRBV19,TGTGCCAGTAGTATAGCTTTGCTAGCGGCAGATACGCAGTATTTT,CASSIALLAADTQYF
TRBJ1-2,-,-,TRBV5-5,TGTGCCAGCGGCCGCGGGCTCCACTGCTACACCTTC,CASGRGLHCYTF
TRBJ2-5,few,-,TRBV5-1,TGCGCCAGCAGCTTCGGAAACCCCCAAGAGACCCAGTACTTC,CASSFGNPQETQYF
TRBJ2-5,few,-,TRBV4-2,TGTGCCAGCAGCCAAGAGGGTAGAGAGACCCAGTACTTC,CASSQEGRETQYF
TRBJ2-5,-,TRBD2,TRBV11-2,TGTGCCAGCAGCTTAGAAGGACTAGCGGGGGGGAAACAAGAGACCCAGTACTTC,CASSLEGLAGGKQETQYF
TRBJ2-2,few,-,TRBV6-1,TGTGCCAGCAGTCGGGACGTAGGCAGGGGGGAGCTGTTTTTT,CASSRDVGRGELFF
TRBJ1-5,few,-,TRBV5-6,TGTGCCAGCAGCTTGGGGTCCGGGATGGAGCCCCAGCATTTT,CASSLGSGMEPQHF
TRBJ2-7,few,-,TRBV10-3,TGTGCCATCAGTGAGTCAGGCAGTTACGAGCAGTACTTC,CAISESGSYEQYF
TRBJ2-3,-,-,TRBV21-1,TGTGCCAGCGCCCCTCGGGGGGAGCCCGCCGAGTATTTT,CASAPRGEPAEYF
TRBJ1-2,few,-,TRBV6-5,TGTGCCAGCAGTTACCTGAGGGGAAACTATGGCTACACCTTC,CASSYLRGNYGYTF
TRBJ2-7,-,TRBD1,TRBV6-1,TGTGCCAGCTTCGGGACAGCTCTCTCCGAGCAGTACTTC,CASFGTALSEQYF
TRBJ1-2,few,TRBD1,TRBV20-1,TGCAGTGCTAGAGCCCTGGGGACGGCTGATCCCGGGACAGGCAAAGGGCACTATGGCTACACCTTC,CSARALGTADPGTGKGHYGYTF
TRBJ2-2,many,-,TRBV7-2,TGTGCCAGCAGCTCGCCGGGGAGGTACACCGGGGAGCTGTTTTTT,CASSSPGRYTGELFF
TRBJ2-7,-,TRBD2,TRBV10-3,TGTGCCACAGCGGGGGGGCGCTTTTCCGAGCAGTACTTC,CATAGGRFSEQYF
TRBJ2-1,many,TRBD2,TRBV4-2,TGTGCCAGCAGCCCCCTGGGTCTAGCGGGGACCAATGAGCAGTTCTTC,CASSPLGLAGTNEQFF
TRBJ2-5,-,-,TRBV4-3,TGCGCCAGCAGCCTTCACCCGGGACCCCAAGAGACCCAGTACTTC,CASSLHPGPQETQYF
TRBJ1-1,few,-,TRBV7-2,TGTGCCAGCAGCCGTGGCTACACTGAAGCTTTCTTT,CASSRGYTEAFF
TRBJ2-5,few,-,TRBV5-1,TGCGCCAGCAGCTTCCTGGGGTCCGAAGAGACCCAGTACTTC,CASSFLGSEETQYF
TRBJ1-1,many,TRBD1,TRBV4-1,TGCGCCAGCAGCCCAGGGGGACAGGGCCGTGTTTACCTACTGAACACTGAAGCTTTCTTT,CASSPGGQGRVYLLNTEAFF
TRBJ1-2,few,TRBD1,TRBV10-3,TGTGCCATCACCCCGACAGGGAGCGGCTACACCTTC,CAITPTGSGYTF
TRBJ1-1,few,TRBD1,TRBV20-1,TGCTGTGCTAGAGACGGGGACAGGGTTTCGACTGAAGCTTTCTTT,CCARDGDRVSTEAFF
TRBJ1-1,-,-,TRBV5-4,TGTGCCAGCAGCCGCAGCATGAACACTGAAGCTTTCTTT,CASSRSMNTEAFF
TRBJ2-1,-,TRBD1,TRBV19,TGTGCCAGTAGTGGGACAGTCACCTCCTACAATGAGCAGTTCTTC,CASSGTVTSYNEQFF
TRBJ2-4,-,TRBD2,TRBV12-3/TRBV12-4,TGTGCCAGCAGTCTACTAGCGGGGGGGGTAAACATTCAGTACTTC,CASSLLAGGVNIQYF
TRBJ2-1,many,-,TRBV27,TGTGCCAGCAGTCCCGGTGGTTACAATGAGCAGTTCTTC,CASSPGGYNEQFF
TRBJ2-1,many,TRBD2,TRBV9,TGTGCCAGCAGCGAGCGGACTAGCGGGGGATACAATGAGCAGTTCTTC,CASSERTSGGYNEQFF
TRBJ2-1,many,-,TRBV15,TGTGCCACCAGCACGTGGACAGACTACAATGAGCAGTTCTTC,CATSTWTDYNEQFF
TRBJ2-3,few,TRBD1,TRBV5-1,TGCGCCAGCGGTAGGACAGGGGGGGCAGATACGCAGTATTTT,CASGRTGGADTQYF
TRBJ1-2,-,-,TRBV11-1,TGTGCCAGCAGCTTAGGTGGGACGCCCGGCTACACCTTC,CASSLGGTPGYTF
TRBJ2-1,-,TRBD2,TRBV12-3/TRBV12-4,TGTGCCAGCAGTTTCTTAAGCGGGGGGGCTTCCTACAATGAGCAGTTCTTC,CASSFLSGGASYNEQFF
TRBJ2-5,many,-,TRBV28,TGTGCCAGCAGCACGAGCAGCAGGGATCAAGAGACCCAGTACTTC,CASSTSSRDQETQYF
TRBJ2-5,few,-,TRBV7-2,TGTGCCAGCACTACGCTTTCGGGCCGTCAAGAGACCCAGTACTTC,CASTTLSGRQETQYF
TRBJ1-5,-,-,TRBV15,TGTGCCACCAGCCCGGAGGGGAACCTGCATCAGCCCCAGCATTTT,CATSPEGNLHQPQHF
TRBJ1-4,many,-,TRBV12-3/TRBV12-4,TGTGCCAGCAGAGCCGCGGGGCAGGGGTGGGAAAAACTGTTTTTT,CASRAAGQGWEKLFF
TRBJ1-1,-,-,TRBV20-1,TGCAGTGCCCGCGGGGGAGCCTCAAACACTGAAGCTTTCTTT,CSARGGASNTEAFF
TRBJ2-6,many,-,TRBV5-1,TGCGCCAGCAGCTTGACGGGGACTGGGGCCAACGTCCTGACTTTC,CASSLTGTGANVLTF
TRBJ2-3,few,-,TRBV4-3,TGCGCCAGCAGCCAAGATGGTGGTAGCGCAGATACGCAGTATTTT,CASSQDGGSADTQYF